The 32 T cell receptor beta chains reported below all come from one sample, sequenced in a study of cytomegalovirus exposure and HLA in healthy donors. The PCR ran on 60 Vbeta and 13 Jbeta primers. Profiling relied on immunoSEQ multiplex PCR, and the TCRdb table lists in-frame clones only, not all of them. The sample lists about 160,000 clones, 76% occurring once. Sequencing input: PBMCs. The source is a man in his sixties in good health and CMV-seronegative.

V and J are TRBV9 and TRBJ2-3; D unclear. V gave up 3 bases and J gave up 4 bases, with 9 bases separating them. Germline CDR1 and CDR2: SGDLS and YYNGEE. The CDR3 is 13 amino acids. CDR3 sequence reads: CASSALVSDTQYF. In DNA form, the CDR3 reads TGTGCCAGCAGCGCCTTAGTTTCAGATACGCAGTATTTT.

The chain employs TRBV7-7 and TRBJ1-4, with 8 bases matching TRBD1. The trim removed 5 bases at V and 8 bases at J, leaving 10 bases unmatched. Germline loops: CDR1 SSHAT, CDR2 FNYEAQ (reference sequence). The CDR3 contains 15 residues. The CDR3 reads CASSPGGQGAEKLFF. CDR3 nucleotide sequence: TGTGCCAGCAGCCCCGGTGGGCAGGGGGCAGAAAAACTGTTTTTT.

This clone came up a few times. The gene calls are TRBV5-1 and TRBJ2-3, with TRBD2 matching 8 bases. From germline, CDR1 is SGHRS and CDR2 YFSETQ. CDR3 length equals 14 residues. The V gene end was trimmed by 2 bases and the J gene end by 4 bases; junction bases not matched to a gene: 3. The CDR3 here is CASSFRGGPDTQYF. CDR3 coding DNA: TGCGCCAGCAGCTTCCGGGGGGGACCAGATACGCAGTATTTT.

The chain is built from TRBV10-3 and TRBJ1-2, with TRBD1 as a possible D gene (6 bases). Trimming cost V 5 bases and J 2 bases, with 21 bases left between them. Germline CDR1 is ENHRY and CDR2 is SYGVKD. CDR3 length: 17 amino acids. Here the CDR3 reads CAISPGYREGENYGYTF. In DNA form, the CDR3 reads TGTGCCATCAGTCCGGGATACAGGGAAGGGGAGAACTATGGCTACACCTTC.

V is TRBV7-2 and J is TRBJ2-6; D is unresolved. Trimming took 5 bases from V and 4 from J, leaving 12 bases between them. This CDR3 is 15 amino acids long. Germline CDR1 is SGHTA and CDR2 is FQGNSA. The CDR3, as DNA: TGTGCCAGCAGCACCCCCGTTCTAGGGGCCAACGTCCTGACTTTC. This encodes CASSTPVLGANVLTF.

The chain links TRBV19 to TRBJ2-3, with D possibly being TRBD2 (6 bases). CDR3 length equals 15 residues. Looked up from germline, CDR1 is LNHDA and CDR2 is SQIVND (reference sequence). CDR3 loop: CADTTGVAGTDTQYF. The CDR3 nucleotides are TGTGCTGATACCACGGGGGTCGCCGGTACAGATACGCAGTATTTT.

For the CDR3, the DNA is TGTGCCAGCAGCCAAACGGGTGGATCGGGACAGGGGGTGTTAAATTCGGCTTTCTTT. Translation gives CASSQTGGSGQGVLNSAFF. The V gene is TRBV4-2, the J gene TRBJ1-1; 11 bases are a match to TRBD1. The J segment lost 11 bases and the V segment lost 2 bases, leaving 22 bases of the junction unmatched. Germline V CDR1 and CDR2: LGHNA, YNFKEQ. The CDR3 is 19 amino acids.

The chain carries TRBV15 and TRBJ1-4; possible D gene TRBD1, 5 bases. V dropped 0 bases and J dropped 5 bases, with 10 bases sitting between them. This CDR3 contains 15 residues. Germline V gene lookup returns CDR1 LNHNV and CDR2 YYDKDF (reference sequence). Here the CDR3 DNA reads TGTGCCACCAGCAGAGAGGCAGGGTCCAATGAAAAACTGTTTTTT. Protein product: CATSREAGSNEKLFF.

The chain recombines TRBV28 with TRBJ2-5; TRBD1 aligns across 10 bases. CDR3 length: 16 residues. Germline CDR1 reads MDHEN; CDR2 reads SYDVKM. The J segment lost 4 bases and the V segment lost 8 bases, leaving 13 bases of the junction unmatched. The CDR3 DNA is TGTGCCAGCGCCCGACGAAGGGGACAGGGGTCAGAGACCCAGTACTTC. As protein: CASARRRGQGSETQYF.

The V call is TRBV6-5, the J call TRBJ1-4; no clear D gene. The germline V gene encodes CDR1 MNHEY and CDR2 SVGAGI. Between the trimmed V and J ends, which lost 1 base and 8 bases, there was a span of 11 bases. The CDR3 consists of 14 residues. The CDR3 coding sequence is TGTGCCAGCAGTTACTTGGGAGGCAAGGAAAAACTGTTTTTT. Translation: CASSYLGGKEKLFF.

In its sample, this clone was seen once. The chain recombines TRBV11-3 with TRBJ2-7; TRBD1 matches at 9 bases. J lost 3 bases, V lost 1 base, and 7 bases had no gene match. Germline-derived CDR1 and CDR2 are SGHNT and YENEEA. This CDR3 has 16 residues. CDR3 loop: CASSLGPGTGIYEQYF. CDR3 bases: TGTGCCAGCAGCTTAGGGCCCGGGACAGGGATCTACGAGCAGTACTTC. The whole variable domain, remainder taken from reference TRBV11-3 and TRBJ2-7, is EAGVVQSPRYKIIEKKQPVAFWCNPISGHNTLYWYLQNLGQGPELLIRYENEEAVDDSQLPKDRFSAERLKGVDSTLKIQPAELGDSAVYLCASSLGPGTGIYEQYFGPGTRLTVT.

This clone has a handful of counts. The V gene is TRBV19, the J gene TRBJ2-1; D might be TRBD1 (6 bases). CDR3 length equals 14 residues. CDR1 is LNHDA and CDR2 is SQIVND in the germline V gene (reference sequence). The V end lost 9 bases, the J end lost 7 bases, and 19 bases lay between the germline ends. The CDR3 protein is CASKQGRSRNEQFF. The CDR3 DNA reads TGTGCCAGCAAACAGGGAAGATCTCGTAATGAGCAGTTCTTC.

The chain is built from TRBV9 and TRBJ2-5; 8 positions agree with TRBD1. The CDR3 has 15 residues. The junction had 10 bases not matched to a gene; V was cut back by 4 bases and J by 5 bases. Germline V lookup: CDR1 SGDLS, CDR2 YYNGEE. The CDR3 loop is CASSPGDRPGETQYF. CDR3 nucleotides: TGTGCCAGCAGCCCGGGGGACAGGCCCGGGGAGACCCAGTACTTC.

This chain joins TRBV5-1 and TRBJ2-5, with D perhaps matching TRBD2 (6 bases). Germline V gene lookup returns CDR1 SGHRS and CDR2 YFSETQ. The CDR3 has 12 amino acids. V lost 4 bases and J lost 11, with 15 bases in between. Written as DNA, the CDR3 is TGCGCCAGCAGCAACCGCGGAGGGGAGCAGTACTTC. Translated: CASSNRGGEQYF.

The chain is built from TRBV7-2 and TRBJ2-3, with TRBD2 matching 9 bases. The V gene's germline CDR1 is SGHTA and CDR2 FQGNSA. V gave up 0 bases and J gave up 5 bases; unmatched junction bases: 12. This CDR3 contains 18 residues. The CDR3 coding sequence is TGTGCCAGCAGCTTAGCCGCCCGGCGGGGGGGCCGGGGAGATACGCAGTATTTT. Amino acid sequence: CASSLAARRGGRGDTQYF.

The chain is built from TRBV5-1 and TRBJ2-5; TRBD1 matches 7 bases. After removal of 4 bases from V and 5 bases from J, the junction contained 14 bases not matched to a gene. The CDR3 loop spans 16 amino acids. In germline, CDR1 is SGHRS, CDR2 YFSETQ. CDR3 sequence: CASSLLPTGSGETQYF. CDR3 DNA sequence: TGCGCCAGCAGCCTACTGCCGACAGGGTCAGGGGAGACCCAGTACTTC.

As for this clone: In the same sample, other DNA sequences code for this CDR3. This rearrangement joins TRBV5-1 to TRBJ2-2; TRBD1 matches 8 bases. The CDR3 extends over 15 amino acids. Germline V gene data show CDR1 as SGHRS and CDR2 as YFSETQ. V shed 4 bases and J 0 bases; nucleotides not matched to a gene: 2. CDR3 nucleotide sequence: TGCGCCAGCAGCCTGGACAGGGCGAACACCGGGGAGCTGTTTTTT. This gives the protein CASSLDRANTGELFF. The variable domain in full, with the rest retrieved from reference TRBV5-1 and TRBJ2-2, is KAGVTQTPRYLIKTRGQQVTLSCSPISGHRSVSWYQQTPGQGLQFLFEYFSETQRNKGNFPGRFSGRQFSNSRSEMNVSTLELGDSALYLCASSLDRANTGELFFGEGSRLTVL.

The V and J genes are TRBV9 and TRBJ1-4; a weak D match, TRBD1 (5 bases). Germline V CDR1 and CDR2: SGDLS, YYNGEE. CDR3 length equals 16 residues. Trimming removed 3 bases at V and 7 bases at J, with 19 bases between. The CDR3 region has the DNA TGTGCCAGCAGCGAGACCTCTGGGGCTGTGGGTGAAAAACTGTTTTTT. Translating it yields CASSETSGAVGEKLFF.

DNA of the CDR3: TGTGCCAGCAGTGAATTCTGGATCAGAGGTCCCACAGATACGCAGTATTTT. The encoded protein is CASSEFWIRGPTDTQYF. The chain uses TRBV25-1 and TRBJ2-3; D unclear. The CDR3 is 17 residues long. V lost 1 base and J 2 bases, leaving 16 bases between the germline ends. The germline CDR1 and CDR2 sequences are MGHDK and SYGVNS.

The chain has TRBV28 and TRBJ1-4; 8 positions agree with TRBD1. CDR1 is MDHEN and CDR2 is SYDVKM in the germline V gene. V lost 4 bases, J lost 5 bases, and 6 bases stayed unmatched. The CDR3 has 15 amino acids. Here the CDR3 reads CASSSAGGENEKLFF. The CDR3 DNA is TGTGCCAGCAGTTCAGCAGGGGGCGAGAATGAAAAACTGTTTTTT.

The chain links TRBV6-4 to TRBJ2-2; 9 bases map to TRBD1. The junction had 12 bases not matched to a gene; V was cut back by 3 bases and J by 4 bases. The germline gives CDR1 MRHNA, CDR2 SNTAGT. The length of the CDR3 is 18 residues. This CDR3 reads CASSEDRARTGVTGELFF. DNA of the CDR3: TGTGCCAGCAGTGAGGATAGGGCGCGGACAGGGGTCACCGGGGAGCTGTTTTTT.

The CDR3: CASSSGTSGGRYEQYF. The CDR3, as DNA: TGTGCCAGCAGCTCCGGGACTAGCGGGGGAAGGTACGAGCAGTACTTC. V gene TRBV7-2 combines with J gene TRBJ2-5; 14 nucleotides agree with TRBD2. Near its end, the DNA agrees better with TRBJ2-7, so the J call may be wrong. The CDR3 sequence is 16 residues long. Germline-derived CDR1 and CDR2 are SGHTA and FQGNSA.

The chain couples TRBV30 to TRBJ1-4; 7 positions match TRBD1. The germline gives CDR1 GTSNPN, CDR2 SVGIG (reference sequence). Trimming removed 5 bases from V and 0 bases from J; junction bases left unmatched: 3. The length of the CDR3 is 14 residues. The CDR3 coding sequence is TGTGCCTGGGACGGGACAGCAACTAATGAAAAACTGTTTTTT. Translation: CAWDGTATNEKLFF.

This chain's CDR3 is CASSLVGGAGNQPQHF. CDR3 coding DNA: TGTGCCAGCAGCTTAGTCGGAGGGGCGGGCAATCAGCCCCAGCATTTT. This chain connects TRBV7-2 to TRBJ1-5, with D possibly matching TRBD1 (5 bases). V lost 1 base and J lost 2, with 12 bases in between. The CDR3 totals 16 residues. CDR1 is SGHTA, CDR2 FQGNSA, per germline.

CDR3 DNA: TGTGCCAGCAGCTGGACAGGGGCGGACACTGAAGCTTTCTTT. Protein: CASSWTGADTEAFF. The V gene is TRBV7-2, the J gene TRBJ1-1; 9 bases map to TRBD1. Germline-derived CDR1 and CDR2 are SGHTA and FQGNSA. Unmatched junction bases numbered 3, after V lost 4 bases and J lost 3 bases. CDR3 length: 14 residues.

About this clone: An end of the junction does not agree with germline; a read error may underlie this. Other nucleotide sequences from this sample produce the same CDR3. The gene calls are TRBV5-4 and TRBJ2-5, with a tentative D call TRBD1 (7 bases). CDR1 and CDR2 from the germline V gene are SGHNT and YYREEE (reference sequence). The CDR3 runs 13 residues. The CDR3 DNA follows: TGTGCTAGCAGCTTGGCAGGGGGGGAGACCCAGTACTTC. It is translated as CASSLAGGETQYF.

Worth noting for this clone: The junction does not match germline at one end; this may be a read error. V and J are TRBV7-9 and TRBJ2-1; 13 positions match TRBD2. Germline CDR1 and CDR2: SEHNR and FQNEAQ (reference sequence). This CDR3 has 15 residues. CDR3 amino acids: CSSSLRLAGGDEQFF. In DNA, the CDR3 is TGTTCCAGCAGCTTACGACTAGCGGGAGGTGATGAGCAGTTCTTC.

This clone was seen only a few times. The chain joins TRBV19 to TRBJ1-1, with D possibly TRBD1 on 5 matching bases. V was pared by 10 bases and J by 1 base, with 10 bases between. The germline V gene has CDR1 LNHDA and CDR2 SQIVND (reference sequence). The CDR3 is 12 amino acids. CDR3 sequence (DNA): TGTGCCACTCTCCAGGGGAACACTGAAGCTTTCTTT. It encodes CATLQGNTEAFF.

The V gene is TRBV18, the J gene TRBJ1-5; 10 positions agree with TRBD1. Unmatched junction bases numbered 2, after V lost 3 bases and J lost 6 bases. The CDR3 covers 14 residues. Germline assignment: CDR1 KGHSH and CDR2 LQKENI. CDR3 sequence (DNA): TGTGCCAGCTCACCGGACAGGGGGGCTCAGCCCCAGCATTTT. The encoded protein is CASSPDRGAQPQHF.

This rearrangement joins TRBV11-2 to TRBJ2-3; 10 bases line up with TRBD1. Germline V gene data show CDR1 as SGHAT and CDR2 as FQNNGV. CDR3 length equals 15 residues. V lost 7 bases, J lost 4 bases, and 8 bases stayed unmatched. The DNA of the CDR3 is TGTGCCAGCAATACGGACGGACAGGGGGCAGATACGCAGTATTTT. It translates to CASNTDGQGADTQYF.

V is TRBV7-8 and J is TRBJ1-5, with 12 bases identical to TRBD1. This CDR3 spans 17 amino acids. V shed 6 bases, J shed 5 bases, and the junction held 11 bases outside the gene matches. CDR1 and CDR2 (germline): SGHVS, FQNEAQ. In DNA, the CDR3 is TGTGCCAGCAGTTCCCGGGACAGGGGGCGACCCGATCAGCCCCAGCATTTT. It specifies CASSSRDRGRPDQPQHF.

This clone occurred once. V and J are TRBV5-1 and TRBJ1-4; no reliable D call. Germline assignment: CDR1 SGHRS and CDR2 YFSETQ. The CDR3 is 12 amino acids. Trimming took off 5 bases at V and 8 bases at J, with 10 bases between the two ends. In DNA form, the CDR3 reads TGCGCCAGCAGTAGGGAGGGCGAAAAACTGTTTTTT. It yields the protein CASSREGEKLFF.